This T cell receptor (beta chain) was obtained from a study of technical replicates of blood from four donors. Only in-frame clones appear in the TCRdb table, and some are missing; sequencing was by immunoSEQ multiplex PCR. The profile shows around 72,000 clones, around 92% of them singletons. Germline assignment: CDR1 SGHNT and CDR2 YYREEE (reference sequence). Trimming took 4 bases from V and 7 from J; bases not matched to a gene: 7. CDR3 size: 16 residues. The receptor comes from a human donor in good health. Some clones in this sample may be carry-over from other donors' samples. The V call is TRBV5-4, the J call TRBJ2-2; 13 bases are a match to TRBD2. The material sequenced was T cells isolated from PBMCs. Here the CDR3 reads CASSAGLAGVGGELFF. CDR3 sequence (DNA): TGTGCCAGCAGCGCCGGACTAGCGGGAGTAGGCGGGGAGCTGTTTTTT.